A selection of T cell receptor beta chains follows, all from one sample in a study of blood T cell repertoires in COVID-19. Assay used: immunoSEQ multiplex PCR; TCRdb lists only in-frame clones, some missing. The table lists roughly 200,000 clones, under 85% of them singletons, with 7.8% in the top ten. Input material: peripheral blood. Receptors were obtained from a woman older than 75 with COVID-19, enrolled during active disease. Both conserved end residues are part of each CDR3. Fields, in order: clone size, D gene, V gene, J gene, CDR3 DNA, CDR3 protein. A D gene is named only where the DNA matches it firmly. Clone size is given for some rows only: seen once, a few or many times, or a class if the clone is expanded.

>NA|NA|TRBV6-5|TRBJ1-1
TGTGCCATCCAGGACACACCGTGGACTGAAGCTTTCTTT
CAIQDTPWTEAFF
>few|NA|TRBV9|TRBJ1-3
TGTGCCAGCAGTCCATCTATCGCCGCGGTCGGTTCTGGAAACACCATATATTTT
CASSPSIAAVGSGNTIYF
>NA|NA|TRBV12-3/TRBV12-4|TRBJ1-1
TGTGCCAGCAGTTTATCGACAGGTCGAACGGCTTTCTTT
CASSLSTGRTAFF
>NA|NA|TRBV28|TRBJ2-7
TGTGCCAGCAGACAAACAGGCCAGCAGTACTTC
CASRQTGQQYF
>NA|TRBD1|TRBV5-1|TRBJ2-1
TGCGCCAGCAACGACCTTGGGACAGGCCTCCACAATGAGCAGTTCTTC
CASNDLGTGLHNEQFF
>NA|TRBD2|TRBV19|TRBJ2-3
TGTGCCAGCCGAGGGACTAGCGGACTCCTCACAGATACGCAGTATTTT
CASRGTSGLLTDTQYF
>NA|NA|TRBV5-1|TRBJ2-7
TGCGCCAGCAGCTTCCCGGGCAGGGGATCCTACGAGCAGTACTTC
CASSFPGRGSYEQYF
>NA|NA|TRBV2|TRBJ1-2
TGTGCCAGCAAGCGGGACAATAACTATGGCTACACCTTC
CASKRDNNYGYTF
>NA|TRBD2|TRBV2|TRBJ2-2
TGTGCCAGCATCCCCGCAGCGGGGTGGGGCACCGGGGAGCTGTTTTTT
CASIPAAGWGTGELFF
>NA|TRBD2|TRBV7-9|TRBJ2-3
TGTGCCAGCAGCCCGAGCGGGAGCAAAAATACGCAGTATTTT
CASSPSGSKNTQYF
>NA|NA|TRBV7-2|TRBJ1-2
TGTGCCAGCAGCTCGTCGGGACTCAGGGCTAACTATGGCTACACCTTC
CASSSSGLRANYGYTF
>NA|TRBD1|TRBV5-1|TRBJ1-6
TGCGCCAGCAGCTCCTGGGACAGCCGGGATTCACCCCTCCACTTT
CASSSWDSRDSPLHF
>NA|TRBD2|TRBV5-1|TRBJ2-5
TGCGCCAGCAGCTTAATGAGCGGGGGGGCCCTCGAGACCCAGTACTTC
CASSLMSGGALETQYF
>NA|TRBD1|TRBV2|TRBJ1-5
TGTGCCAGCATCCTCGACAGGGGCAATCAGCCCCAGCATTTT
CASILDRGNQPQHF
>NA|NA|TRBV20-1|TRBJ2-7
TGCAGTGCGAGGGACCCCGGGGGGCAGTACTTC
CSARDPGGQYF
>NA|TRBD2|TRBV4-1|TRBJ2-1
TGCGCCAGCAGCCAAGAGGCTAGCGGAATAAACAATGAGCAGTTCTTC
CASSQEASGINNEQFF
>NA|TRBD2|TRBV19|TRBJ2-2
TGTGCCAGCGGGATCTCCGGGACTAGGTTGTCCGGGGAGCTGTTTTTT
CASGISGTRLSGELFF
>once|TRBD2|TRBV2|TRBJ2-3
TGTGCGGGGGGGGACCCCACAGATACGCAGTATTTT
CAGGDPTDTQYF
>NA|NA|TRBV28|TRBJ2-3
TGTGCCAGCAGTCCGCAGGTTGTAAGCACAGATACGCAGTATTTT
CASSPQVVSTDTQYF
>NA|NA|TRBV7-6|TRBJ1-6
TGTGCCAGCAGCTTAGCTCCGGAGCGGGGAGTCCTCCACTTT
CASSLAPERGVLHF
>many|TRBD1|TRBV4-1|TRBJ1-5
TGCGCCAGCAGCCAAGATCGCCGGGACAGGGATCAGCCCCAGCATTTT
CASSQDRRDRDQPQHF
>NA|NA|TRBV5-1|TRBJ2-1
TGCGCCAGCAGCTCGGGTGACCCCTACAATGAGCAGTTCTTC
CASSSGDPYNEQFF
>few|NA|TRBV19|TRBJ2-7
TGTGCCAGTAGTTCTTCCTACGAGCAGTACTTC
CASSSSYEQYF
>NA|NA|TRBV5-1|TRBJ1-2
TGCGCCAGCAGCTTTCTTGGGAGGCGCTATGGCTACACCTTC
CASSFLGRRYGYTF
>NA|TRBD1|TRBV6-2/TRBV6-3|TRBJ1-3
TGTGCCAGCAGTTCCAGGGGGGCCTCTGGAAACACCATATATTTT
CASSSRGASGNTIYF
>NA|NA|TRBV5-1|TRBJ1-2
TGCGCCAGCAGCTTGGTTGGCGGAGCTAACTATGGCTACACCTTC
CASSLVGGANYGYTF
>NA|NA|TRBV5-6|TRBJ1-2
TGTGCCAGCAGCCCAGACGGGACACAAAAACGGGACTATGGCTACACCTTC
CASSPDGTQKRDYGYTF
>NA|NA|TRBV10-3|TRBJ2-1
TGTGCCATCAGGCGGGCCCCAGAGGATGAGCAGTTCTTC
CAIRRAPEDEQFF
>few|NA|TRBV7-9|TRBJ2-1
TGTGCCAGCACCCCGGGGAGCTCCTACAATGAGCAGTTCTTC
CASTPGSSYNEQFF
>NA|NA|TRBV5-1|TRBJ1-4
TGCGCCAGCAGCTTAGGAGGGGTAAATGAAAAACTGTTTTTT
CASSLGGVNEKLFF
>NA|TRBD1|TRBV4-1|TRBJ2-7
TGCGCCAGCAGCCCTCCAGCCGGGACAGCCGTCTCCTACGAGCAGTACTTC
CASSPPAGTAVSYEQYF
>NA|TRBD2|TRBV10-3|TRBJ2-7
TGTGCCATCAGCCTCGCTAGCGGGAGCTCCTACGAGCAGTACTTC
CAISLASGSSYEQYF
>NA|NA|TRBV5-8|TRBJ1-5
TGTGCCAGCAGCTTGGTGGGCTATAGCAATCAGCCCCAGCATTTT
CASSLVGYSNQPQHF
>once|NA|TRBV20-1|TRBJ1-2
TGCAGTGCTAGTCCGGGACACCTCTATGGCTACACCTTC
CSASPGHLYGYTF
>NA|TRBD1|TRBV19|TRBJ1-1
TGTGCCAGTAGTATCTCGGGACAGGGGAACACTGAAGCTTTCTTT
CASSISGQGNTEAFF
>few|TRBD2|TRBV23-1|TRBJ2-7
TGCGCCAGCCGGCGGGAGAGAACTTCATACGAGCAGTACTTC
CASRRERTSYEQYF
>NA|NA|TRBV6-1|TRBJ1-2
TGTGCCAGCAGTGAAGCGACGACAGTCTATGGCTACACCTTC
CASSEATTVYGYTF
>NA|TRBD1|TRBV7-9|TRBJ1-1
TGTGCCAGCAGCCCCAGGGGGCCGGAAGCTTTCTTT
CASSPRGPEAFF
>once|TRBD1|TRBV5-1|TRBJ2-1
TGCGCCAGCAGCTTAAACCCGGGCGACAGGGGGATGGAGCAGTTCTTC
CASSLNPGDRGMEQFF
>NA|TRBD2|TRBV2|TRBJ2-2
TGTGCCAGCATGAGGGGCGGGAGGAACACCGGGGAGCTGTTTTTT
CASMRGGRNTGELFF
>NA|NA|TRBV11-3|TRBJ2-2
TGTGCCAGCAGCCCGCCGGGGGACGGGGAGCTGTTTTTT
CASSPPGDGELFF
>NA|TRBD1|TRBV5-5|TRBJ1-2
TGTGCCAGCAGCTTGTCAGGGACAGGGGTCTATGGCTACACCTTC
CASSLSGTGVYGYTF
>once|TRBD1|TRBV28|TRBJ1-4
TGTGCCAGCAGTAAACCGGGACAGGGGATTAATGAAAAACTGTTTTTT
CASSKPGQGINEKLFF
>NA|TRBD1|TRBV2|TRBJ1-2
TGTGCCAGCAGTCCGACAGGGATTCCCTATGGCTACACCTTC
CASSPTGIPYGYTF
>NA|TRBD1|TRBV27|TRBJ2-4
TGTGCCAGCAGTCCCCGGGACAGGGGGAGGGATCAGTACTTC
CASSPRDRGRDQYF
>NA|TRBD2|TRBV5-1|TRBJ2-3
TGCGCCAGCAGCTGGCTAGCGGGAAGAGATACGCAGTATTTT
CASSWLAGRDTQYF
>NA|NA|TRBV2|TRBJ1-1
TGTGCCAGCAGGAGCGACAGTGAAGCTTTCTTT
CASRSDSEAFF
>NA|TRBD2|TRBV2|TRBJ2-1
TGTGCCAGCAAGCCAGCGGGAGGAGGGAATGAGCAGTTCTTC
CASKPAGGGNEQFF
>NA|TRBD1|TRBV19|TRBJ2-7
TGTGCCAGTAGTACCGGACAGGGGTTAGGGGAGCAGTACTTC
CASSTGQGLGEQYF
>NA|NA|TRBV4-1|TRBJ1-5
TGCGCCAGCAGCCAAGCGATCAGGGATCAGCCCCAGCATTTT
CASSQAIRDQPQHF
>NA|NA|TRBV3-1/TRBV3-2|TRBJ1-2
TGTGCCAGCAGCCGGCAGGGATTCGGAGATGGCTACACCTTC
CASSRQGFGDGYTF